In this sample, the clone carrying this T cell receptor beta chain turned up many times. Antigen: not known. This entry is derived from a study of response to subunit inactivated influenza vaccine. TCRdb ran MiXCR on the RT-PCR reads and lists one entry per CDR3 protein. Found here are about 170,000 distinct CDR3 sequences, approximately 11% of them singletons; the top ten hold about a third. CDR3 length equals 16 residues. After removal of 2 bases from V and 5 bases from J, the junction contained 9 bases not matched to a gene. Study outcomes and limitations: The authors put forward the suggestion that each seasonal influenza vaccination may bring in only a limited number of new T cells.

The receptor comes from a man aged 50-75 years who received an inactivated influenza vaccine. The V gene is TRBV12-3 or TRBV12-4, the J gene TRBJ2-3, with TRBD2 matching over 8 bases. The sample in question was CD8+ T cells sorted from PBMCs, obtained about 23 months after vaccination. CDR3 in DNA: TGTGCCAGCAGTTTATTGCGGGGGGCCCTAGAAGATACGCAGTATTTT. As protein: CASSLLRGALEDTQYF.